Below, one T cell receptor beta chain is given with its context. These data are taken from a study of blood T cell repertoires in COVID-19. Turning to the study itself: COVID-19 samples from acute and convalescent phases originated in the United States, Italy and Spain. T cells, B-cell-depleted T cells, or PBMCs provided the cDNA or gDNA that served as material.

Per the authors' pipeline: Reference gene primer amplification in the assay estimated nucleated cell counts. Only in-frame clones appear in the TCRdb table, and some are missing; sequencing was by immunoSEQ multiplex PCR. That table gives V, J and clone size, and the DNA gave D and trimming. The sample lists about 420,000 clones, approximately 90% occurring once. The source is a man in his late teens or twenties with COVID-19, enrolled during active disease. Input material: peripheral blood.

For the CDR3, the DNA is TGTGCCAGCAACGGGGGAGGGCCCTTGGGTGAGCAGTTCTTC. Translated, it gives CASNGGGPLGEQFF. V is TRBV2 and J is TRBJ2-1; 7 nucleotides line up with TRBD2. The CDR3 loop spans 14 amino acids. Germline CDR1 SNHLY, CDR2 FYNNEI. V shed 7 bases and J 9 bases; nucleotides not matched to a gene: 12.